These T cell receptor beta chains were read from a single sample in a study of cytomegalovirus exposure and HLA in healthy donors. Assay used: immunoSEQ multiplex PCR; TCRdb lists only in-frame clones, some missing. The sample has around 180,000 clones, about four fifths seen once. Input material: PBMCs. The receptors originated from a man in his late teens or twenties in good health and CMV-seronegative. Both conserved end residues are part of each CDR3. D genes are given only for firm matches. Clone size appears in some rows only: once, few, many, or a class for an expanded clone.

abundance: NA
d_gene: NA
j_gene: TRBJ1-2
len: 16
v_gene: TRBV5-4
CDR3aa: CASSLVGRRDGYGYTF
CDR3nt: TGTGCCAGCAGCTTGGTCGGTCGGAGGGATGGCTATGGCTACACCTTC

abundance: NA
d_gene: NA
j_gene: TRBJ1-5
len: 15
v_gene: TRBV7-2
CDR3aa: CASSARGSSNQPQHF
CDR3nt: TGTGCCAGCAGCGCCAGGGGATCTAGCAATCAGCCCCAGCATTTT

abundance: NA
d_gene: NA
j_gene: TRBJ2-3
len: 17
v_gene: TRBV5-1
CDR3aa: CASSLGVGSGGGDTQYF
CDR3nt: TGCGCCAGCAGCTTGGGGGTCGGTTCGGGGGGCGGAGATACGCAGTATTTT

abundance: NA
d_gene: TRBD2
j_gene: TRBJ2-5
len: 17
v_gene: TRBV7-3
CDR3aa: CASSSGTSGGWQETQYF
CDR3nt: TGTGCCAGCAGCTCCGGGACTAGCGGTGGCTGGCAAGAGACCCAGTACTTC

abundance: NA
d_gene: TRBD1
j_gene: TRBJ1-4
len: 14
v_gene: TRBV2
CDR3aa: CASSPLTGDEKLFF
CDR3nt: TGTGCCAGCAGTCCTCTTACAGGGGACGAAAAACTGTTTTTT

abundance: few
d_gene: NA
j_gene: TRBJ2-2
len: 13
v_gene: TRBV5-1
CDR3aa: CASSLGATGELFF
CDR3nt: TGCGCCAGCAGCTTGGGGGCCACCGGGGAGCTGTTTTTT

abundance: few
d_gene: NA
j_gene: TRBJ1-5
len: 15
v_gene: TRBV6-1
CDR3aa: CASSEAPGSNQPQHF
CDR3nt: TGTGCCAGCAGTGAAGCCCCAGGGAGCAATCAGCCCCAGCATTTT

abundance: NA
d_gene: TRBD2
j_gene: TRBJ2-3
len: 18
v_gene: TRBV7-6
CDR3aa: CASSSRPTSGGSTDTQYF
CDR3nt: TGTGCCAGCAGCTCGCGCCCTACTAGCGGGGGTTCCACAGATACGCAGTATTTT

abundance: NA
d_gene: TRBD2
j_gene: TRBJ2-3
len: 21
v_gene: TRBV9
CDR3aa: CASSVKGMAGGPRDDADTQYF
CDR3nt: TGTGCCAGCAGCGTAAAAGGAATGGCGGGGGGCCCCAGGGATGACGCAGATACGCAGTATTTT

abundance: few
d_gene: NA
j_gene: TRBJ1-1
len: 14
v_gene: TRBV4-3
CDR3aa: CASSQGRMYTEAFF
CDR3nt: TGCGCCAGCAGCCAAGGGAGAATGTACACTGAAGCTTTCTTT

abundance: NA
d_gene: NA
j_gene: TRBJ2-2
len: 15
v_gene: TRBV11-2
CDR3aa: CASSLSGLNTGELFF
CDR3nt: TGTGCCAGCAGCTTATCGGGGTTAAACACCGGGGAGCTGTTTTTT

abundance: NA
d_gene: NA
j_gene: TRBJ2-2
len: 14
v_gene: TRBV27
CDR3aa: CASSGLENTGELFF
CDR3nt: TGTGCCAGCAGTGGACTGGAGAACACCGGGGAGCTGTTTTTT

abundance: NA
d_gene: TRBD1
j_gene: TRBJ2-3
len: 17
v_gene: TRBV11-2
CDR3aa: CASSLGATGGSTDTQYF
CDR3nt: TGTGCCAGCAGCTTAGGGGCTACAGGGGGGAGCACAGATACGCAGTATTTT

abundance: NA
d_gene: TRBD2
j_gene: TRBJ2-1
len: 18
v_gene: TRBV6-7
CDR3aa: CASSYALRTSGSYNEQFF
CDR3nt: TGTGCCAGCAGTTATGCCCTCCGGACTAGCGGGAGTTACAATGAGCAGTTCTTC

abundance: NA
d_gene: TRBD2
j_gene: TRBJ2-3
len: 14
v_gene: TRBV5-1
CDR3aa: CASSSGLSTDTQYF
CDR3nt: TGCGCCAGCAGCTCGGGACTAAGCACAGATACGCAGTATTTT

abundance: NA
d_gene: TRBD1
j_gene: TRBJ1-6
len: 15
v_gene: TRBV10-3
CDR3aa: CAISGGGQGNSPLHF
CDR3nt: TGTGCCATCAGTGGTGGGGGACAGGGAAATTCACCCCTCCACTTT

abundance: once
d_gene: NA
j_gene: TRBJ2-7
len: 16
v_gene: TRBV7-9
CDR3aa: CASSSDATGSPYEQYF
CDR3nt: TGTGCCAGCAGCTCGGACGCGACAGGCAGCCCCTACGAGCAGTACTTC

abundance: NA
d_gene: NA
j_gene: TRBJ2-5
len: 17
v_gene: TRBV6-9
CDR3aa: CASSYFWIGAPSRSQYF
CDR3nt: TGTGCCAGCAGTTATTTCTGGATAGGGGCCCCCTCTCGGTCCCAGTACTTC

abundance: NA
d_gene: TRBD2
j_gene: TRBJ2-1
len: 13
v_gene: TRBV29-1
CDR3aa: CSIGLAGASEQFF
CDR3nt: TGCAGCATCGGACTAGCGGGAGCGAGTGAGCAGTTCTTC

abundance: NA
d_gene: TRBD1
j_gene: TRBJ2-3
len: 17
v_gene: TRBV9
CDR3aa: CASSGRPGTGVLDTQYF
CDR3nt: TGTGCCAGCAGCGGACGACCCGGGACAGGGGTATTGGATACGCAGTATTTT

abundance: NA
d_gene: TRBD1
j_gene: TRBJ2-2
len: 17
v_gene: TRBV2
CDR3aa: CASSRERGGANTGELFF
CDR3nt: TGTGCCAGCAGCCGGGAAAGAGGGGGCGCGAACACCGGGGAGCTGTTTTTT

abundance: NA
d_gene: TRBD1
j_gene: TRBJ1-2
len: 15
v_gene: TRBV2
CDR3aa: CASSEGTGGIYGYTF
CDR3nt: TGTGCCAGCAGTGAAGGAACAGGGGGAATCTATGGCTACACCTTC

abundance: NA
d_gene: NA
j_gene: TRBJ1-2
len: 17
v_gene: TRBV4-3
CDR3aa: CASSPELTRGINYGYTF
CDR3nt: TGCGCCAGCAGCCCAGAACTTACACGGGGAATAAACTATGGCTACACCTTC

abundance: few
d_gene: NA
j_gene: TRBJ1-4
len: 16
v_gene: TRBV7-8
CDR3aa: CASSLGAQWYNEKLFF
CDR3nt: TGTGCCAGCAGCTTAGGGGCACAGTGGTATAATGAAAAACTGTTTTTT

abundance: NA
d_gene: NA
j_gene: TRBJ1-2
len: 15
v_gene: TRBV4-1
CDR3aa: CASSPDFDRGYGYTF
CDR3nt: TGCGCCAGCAGCCCAGATTTCGACCGGGGCTATGGCTACACCTTC

abundance: NA
d_gene: TRBD2
j_gene: TRBJ2-2
len: 17
v_gene: TRBV25-1
CDR3aa: CASSEHGRGGNTGELFF
CDR3nt: TGTGCCAGCAGTGAACATGGGCGGGGGGGGAACACCGGGGAGCTGTTTTTT

abundance: NA
d_gene: TRBD2
j_gene: TRBJ2-3
len: 16
v_gene: TRBV11-3
CDR3aa: CASSLGSLAGGDTQYF
CDR3nt: TGTGCCAGCAGCTTAGGAAGTCTAGCGGGAGGAGATACGCAGTATTTT